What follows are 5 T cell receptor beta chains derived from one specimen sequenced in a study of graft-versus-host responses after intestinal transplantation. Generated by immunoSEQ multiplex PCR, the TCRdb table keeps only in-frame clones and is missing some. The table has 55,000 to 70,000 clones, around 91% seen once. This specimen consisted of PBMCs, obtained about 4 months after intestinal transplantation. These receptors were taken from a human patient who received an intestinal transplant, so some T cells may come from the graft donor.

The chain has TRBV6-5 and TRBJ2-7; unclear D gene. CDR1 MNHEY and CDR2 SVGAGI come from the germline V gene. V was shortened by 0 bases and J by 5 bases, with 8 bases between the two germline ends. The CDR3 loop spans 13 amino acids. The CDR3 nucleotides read TGTGCCAGCAGTTACTCTGAGAGGAACGAGCAGTACTTC. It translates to CASSYSERNEQYF.

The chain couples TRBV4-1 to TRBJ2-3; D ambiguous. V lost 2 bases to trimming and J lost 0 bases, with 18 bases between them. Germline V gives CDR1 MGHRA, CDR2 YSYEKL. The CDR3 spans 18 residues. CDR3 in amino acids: CASSQRVTAQSSTDTQYF. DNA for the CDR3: TGCGCCAGCAGCCAAAGGGTGACGGCTCAATCTAGCACAGATACGCAGTATTTT.

CDR3 region: CASSTPRDPLNEQFF. DNA for the CDR3: TGTGCCAGCAGTACCCCCAGGGATCCACTCAATGAGCAGTTCTTC. The V call is TRBV28, the J call TRBJ2-1; the D gene is possibly TRBD1 (5 bases). The germline gives CDR1 MDHEN, CDR2 SYDVKM. The CDR3 runs 15 residues. The germline V and J ends were trimmed by 5 bases and 6 bases, with 17 bases remaining between them. The full variable domain, with the rest looked up from reference TRBV28 and TRBJ2-1, is DVKVTQSSRYLVKRTGEKVFLECVQDMDHENMFWYRQDPGLGLRLIYFSYDVKMKEKGDIPEGYSVSREKKERFSLILESASTNQTSMYLCASSTPRDPLNEQFFGPGTRLTVL.

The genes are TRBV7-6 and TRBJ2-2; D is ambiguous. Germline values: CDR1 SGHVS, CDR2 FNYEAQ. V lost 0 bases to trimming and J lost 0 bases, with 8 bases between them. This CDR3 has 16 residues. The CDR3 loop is CASSLAATPNTGELFF. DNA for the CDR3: TGTGCCAGCAGCTTAGCTGCCACCCCGAACACCGGGGAGCTGTTTTTT.

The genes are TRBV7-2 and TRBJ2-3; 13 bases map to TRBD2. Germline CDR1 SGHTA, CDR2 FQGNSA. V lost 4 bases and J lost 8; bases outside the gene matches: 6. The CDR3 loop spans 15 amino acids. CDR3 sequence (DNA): TGTGCCAGCAGCTACCGGACTAGCGGGAGTGGTACGCAGTATTTT. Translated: CASSYRTSGSGTQYF. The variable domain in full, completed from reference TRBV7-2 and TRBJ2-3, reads GAGVSQSPSNKVTEKGKDVELRCDPISGHTALYWYRQSLGQGLEFLIYFQGNSAPDKSGLPSDRFSAERTGGSVSTLTIQRTQQEDSAVYLCASSYRTSGSGTQYFGPGTRLTVL.